What follows are 22 T cell receptor beta chains derived from one specimen sequenced in a study of blood T cell repertoires in COVID-19. Some clones are missing from TCRdb's copy, which holds only in-frame ones; the method was immunoSEQ multiplex PCR. The table shows hundreds of thousands of clones, with approximately 80% occurring only once. Sequenced: peripheral blood. These receptor sequences come from a man in his forties or fifties with acute or convalescent COVID-19.

J is TRBJ2-5 and V is TRBV10-3; D possibly corresponds to TRBD2 (7 bases). Trimming removed 6 bases from V and 5 bases from J, with 19 bases in between. The CDR3 consists of 15 residues. Germline V lookup: CDR1 ENHRY, CDR2 SYGVKD. For the CDR3, the DNA is TGTGCCATCAGCCCATCACAGGGAGGGGGGGAGACCCAGTACTTC. This encodes CAISPSQGGGETQYF.

The V gene is TRBV12-5, the J gene TRBJ2-6; D may be TRBD2 (5 bases). Germline values: CDR1 LGHNT, CDR2 FRNRAP. This CDR3 comprises 15 residues. Trimming removed 4 bases at V and 1 base at J, with 8 bases between. CDR3 amino acids: CASGYGGSGANVLTF. The CDR3 nucleotides read TGTGCTAGTGGTTACGGCGGGTCTGGGGCCAACGTCCTGACTTTC.

This sequence joins TRBV18 and TRBJ2-2, with 8 positions matching TRBD1. This CDR3 is built from 15 residues. Germline V gene sequence: CDR1 KGHSH, CDR2 LQKENI. J lost 0 bases, V lost 4 bases, and 1 base had no gene match. The CDR3 reads CASSRDRPNTGELFF. The DNA of the CDR3 is TGTGCCAGCTCACGGGACAGGCCGAACACCGGGGAGCTGTTTTTT.

The rearrangement uses TRBV7-2 and TRBJ1-2; 7 nucleotides agree with TRBD1. There are 15 residues in the CDR3. After removal of 5 bases from V and 7 bases from J, the junction contained 13 bases not matched to a gene. Per the germline V gene, CDR1 is SGHTA and CDR2 is FQGNSA. The CDR3 sequence is CASSPRLDRVRGYTF. CDR3 nucleotide sequence: TGTGCCAGCAGCCCCCGTTTAGACAGGGTACGTGGCTACACCTTC.

The chain is built from TRBV6-6 and TRBJ1-3; D call uncertain. This CDR3 has 11 residues. Germline V CDR1 and CDR2: MNHNY, SVGAGI (reference sequence). The V gene lost 3 bases and the J gene lost 7 bases, with 4 bases spanning the gap. The CDR3 DNA sequence: TGTGCCAGCAGTTATTCGAACACCATATATTTT. It yields the protein CASSYSNTIYF.

The sample holds a few counts of this clone. This specimen includes other DNA sequences encoding the same CDR3. This chain joins TRBV7-2 and TRBJ1-1, with D unresolved. The CDR3 is made up of 13 amino acids. Per the germline V gene, CDR1 is SGHTA and CDR2 is FQGNSA. Trimming took off 2 bases at V and 1 base at J, with 5 bases between the two ends. CDR3: CASSLTENTEAFF. In nucleotides, the CDR3 is TGTGCCAGCAGCTTAACAGAGAACACTGAAGCTTTCTTT.

This chain links TRBV19 with TRBJ1-5; D ambiguous. Germline V gene sequence: CDR1 LNHDA, CDR2 SQIVND (reference sequence). The CDR3 contains 14 residues. V gave up 4 bases and J gave up 1 base, with 8 bases separating them. The CDR3 spells CASSKRRSNQPQHF. CDR3 coding DNA: TGTGCCAGTAGTAAGCGACGGAGCAATCAGCCCCAGCATTTT.

The genes are TRBV6-2 or TRBV6-3 and TRBJ1-2; TRBD1 aligns across 7 bases. The CDR3 has 14 residues. Germline V gene lookup returns CDR1 MNHEY and CDR2 SVGEGT. J was trimmed by 6 bases and V by 6 bases; bases with no gene match: 10. The CDR3 coding sequence is TGTGCCAGCAGCAAACCTGACAGGGTGAATGGCTACACCTTC. It encodes CASSKPDRVNGYTF.

The chain recombines TRBV29-1 with TRBJ2-7; possible D gene TRBD1, 6 bases. Germline lookup yields CDR1 SQVTM and CDR2 ANQGSEA. The V gene lost 2 bases and the J gene lost 3 bases, with 8 bases spanning the gap. The CDR3 runs 12 residues. CDR3 in amino acids: CSVETGNYEQYF. DNA of the CDR3: TGCAGCGTTGAAACAGGGAACTACGAGCAGTACTTC.

Turning to this clone: This sample includes further DNA sequences coding for the same CDR3. The V call is TRBV19, the J call TRBJ1-2, with D possibly being TRBD1 (5 bases). Trimming cost V 3 bases and J 4 bases, with 9 bases left between them. The CDR3 runs to 13 residues. CDR1 is LNHDA, CDR2 SQIVND, per germline (reference sequence). The CDR3, as DNA: TGTGCCAGTAGTATTGGACAAGTCTATGGCTACACCTTC. Translation gives CASSIGQVYGYTF.

The chain is built from TRBV4-1 and TRBJ1-3; 7 bases align to TRBD1. This CDR3 contains 15 residues. Germline V gene lookup returns CDR1 MGHRA and CDR2 YSYEKL. The J segment lost 2 bases and the V segment lost 2 bases, leaving 3 bases of the junction unmatched. Here the CDR3 reads CASSQYGTAGNTIYF. CDR3 nucleotide sequence: TGCGCCAGCAGCCAATACGGGACAGCTGGAAACACCATATATTTT.

This rearrangement joins TRBV7-9 to TRBJ2-1; tentatively, D is TRBD2 (6 bases). The CDR3 spans 13 residues. Germline CDR1 SEHNR, CDR2 FQNEAQ (reference sequence). V was trimmed by 5 bases and J by 10 bases, leaving 15 bases between them. Here the CDR3 reads CASSPGLQGEQFF. The CDR3 nucleotides read TGTGCCAGCAGCCCGGGACTCCAAGGAGAGCAGTTCTTC.

Here the CDR3 DNA reads TGTGCCAGCAGCCAAGGCTCCGGACAGGGTTTCGTTCCCCTCCACTTT. It yields the protein CASSQGSGQGFVPLHF. The chain combines TRBV14 with TRBJ1-6, with 8 nucleotides matching TRBD1. The J segment lost 13 bases and the V segment lost 1 base, leaving 12 bases of the junction unmatched. Germline V gene sequence: CDR1 SGHDN, CDR2 FVKESK. The CDR3 is 16 residues long.

This chain connects TRBV19 to TRBJ2-5, with D maybe TRBD1 (5 bases). The CDR3 extends over 15 amino acids. Germline-derived CDR1 and CDR2 are LNHDA and SQIVND (reference sequence). V was cut by 2 bases and J by 4 bases, with 14 bases left in between. CDR3 loop: CASSILGRVGETQYF. CDR3 nucleotide sequence: TGTGCCAGTAGTATACTAGGCAGGGTGGGAGAGACCCAGTACTTC.

The chain combines TRBV6-2 or TRBV6-3 with TRBJ1-4; 7 nucleotides match TRBD1. Germline trimming cut 6 bases from V and 8 bases from J; bases unmatched to any gene: 6. This CDR3 comprises 13 residues. CDR1 and CDR2 (germline): MNHEY, SVGEGT. The chain's CDR3 is CASSRQGDEKLFF. As DNA, the CDR3 is TGTGCCAGCAGCAGACAGGGTGACGAAAAACTGTTTTTT.

The gene calls are TRBV29-1 and TRBJ2-1; 7 bases are shared with TRBD1. V lost 8 bases to trimming and J lost 9 bases; unmatched junction nucleotides: 7. CDR1 and CDR2 (germline): SQVTM, ANQGSEA. The CDR3 extends over 11 amino acids. The CDR3 reads CSQQGHGEQFF. The DNA for the CDR3 is TGCAGCCAACAGGGGCACGGTGAGCAGTTCTTC.

This clone has just a few counts. The genes are TRBV5-5 and TRBJ2-7, with 9 bases fitting TRBD2. In germline, CDR1 is SGHKS, CDR2 YYEKEE (reference sequence). V shed 1 base, J shed 0 bases, and the junction held 5 bases outside the gene matches. CDR3 length: 16 amino acids. CDR3 region: CASSLTSGSISYEQYF. DNA of the CDR3: TGTGCCAGCAGCTTGACTAGCGGGTCGATCTCCTACGAGCAGTACTTC.

This chain connects TRBV7-2 to TRBJ2-1; possibly TRBD2 for D (5 bases). V shed 1 base and J shed 9 bases, with 16 bases lying between them. The CDR3 consists of 15 residues. Germline V lookup: CDR1 SGHTA, CDR2 FQGNSA. The CDR3, as DNA: TGTGCCAGCAGCTTAGTCGCAAGTCGGGGTAGTGAGCAGTTCTTC. The encoded protein is CASSLVASRGSEQFF.

This clone appeared once. This chain uses TRBV6-1 with TRBJ2-3, with 8 bases identical to TRBD2. The germline gives CDR1 MNHNS, CDR2 SASEGT. V gave up 2 bases and J gave up 1 base; unmatched junction bases: 2. The CDR3 has 15 residues. CDR3 nucleotides: TGTGCCAGCAGTGAACTAGCGGGCCGCACAGATACGCAGTATTTT. Translating gives CASSELAGRTDTQYF.

The gene calls are TRBV5-6 and TRBJ2-1; 8 bases agree with TRBD2. Trimming took 3 bases from V and 2 from J; bases not matched to a gene: 4. Germline assignment: CDR1 SGHDT and CDR2 YYEEEE. The CDR3 length is 15 residues. The CDR3 is CASSWVAGTYNEQFF. CDR3 DNA: TGTGCCAGCAGCTGGGTAGCGGGGACCTACAATGAGCAGTTCTTC.

V and J are TRBV4-3 and TRBJ1-3; 8 bases align to TRBD1. The V and J ends lost 0 bases and 4 bases, in that order; junction bases with no gene match: 8. Germline CDR1 and CDR2: LGHNA and YSLEER. This CDR3 spans 17 amino acids. The CDR3: CASSQDWTGSTGNTIYF. Written as DNA, the CDR3 is TGCGCCAGCAGCCAAGACTGGACAGGGTCGACGGGAAACACCATATATTTT.

This chain connects TRBV27 to TRBJ2-3; D gene unclear. Germline values: CDR1 MNHEY, CDR2 SMNVEV (reference sequence). V lost 1 base, J lost 4 bases, and 12 bases lay in between. The CDR3 runs 15 residues. The chain's CDR3 is CASSLFMGSPDTQYF. The DNA for the CDR3 is TGTGCCAGCAGTTTATTCATGGGCAGCCCAGATACGCAGTATTTT.